This T cell receptor beta chain was identified during a study of breast tumors, draining lymph nodes, adjacent tissues. Study findings and constraints: Compared with basal-like, luminal-like tumors shared significantly more repertoire with nontumor tissue. That most tumor T cells come from lymph nodes remained unproven. Findings are consistent with lymph node origin and intratumoral expansion of most tumor T cells.

This clonotype was recorded many times. Its antigen is as yet unknown. The CDR3 runs to 15 residues. CDR1 SEHNR and CDR2 FQNEAQ come from the germline V gene (reference sequence). Trimming removed 1 base from V and 4 bases from J, with 11 bases in between. The lymph nodes were axillary draining lymph nodes from breast cancer patients. TCRdb ran MiXCR on the multiplex PCR reads and lists one entry per CDR3 protein. The sample has about 130,000 distinct CDR3 sequences, about 20% seen once. The receptor's source is a female donor with breast cancer. Some clones in this sample may be carry-over from other donors' samples. The source material was axillary lymph node tissue. The J gene is TRBJ2-1, the V gene TRBV7-9; D remains ambiguous. CDR3 in amino acids: CASSLGSAGYNEQFF. The CDR3 nucleotides are TGTGCCAGCAGCTTAGGATCAGCCGGGTACAATGAGCAGTTCTTC.